These 3 T cell receptor beta chains share one sample of origin, sequenced in a study of blood T cell repertoires in COVID-19. Sequenced by immunoSEQ multiplex PCR; TCRdb stores in-frame clones only, minus some. The sample has fewer than 350,000 clones, less than 85% seen once; the top ten hold about 2.7%. Sequenced input: PBMCs or T cells enriched from blood (not recorded which). The receptors originated from a woman between 50 and 59 years old who had recovered from COVID-19.

The rearrangement links TRBV4-1 to TRBJ2-7; maybe TRBD1 (5 bases). The CDR3 extends over 13 amino acids. The germline V gene encodes CDR1 MGHRA and CDR2 YSYEKL. V lost 4 bases and J 3 bases, leaving 10 bases between the germline ends. The CDR3 DNA sequence: TGCGCCAGCAGCCTAACACAGGTCTACGAGCAGTACTTC. Residues: CASSLTQVYEQYF.

This clone was observed a handful of times. The V and J genes are TRBV19 and TRBJ1-5; 7 bases are shared with TRBD1. Germline lookup yields CDR1 LNHDA and CDR2 SQIVND (reference sequence). Trimming took 9 bases from V and 4 from J; bases not matched to a gene: 3. This CDR3 has 12 amino acids. The CDR3 spells CASVQGNQPQHF. In nucleotides, the CDR3 is TGTGCCAGCGTACAGGGGAATCAGCCCCAGCATTTT. Supplemented by reference TRBV19 and TRBJ1-5, the full variable domain reads DGGITQSPKYLFRKEGQNVTLSCEQNLNHDAMYWYRQDPGQGLRLIYYSQIVNDFQKGDIAEGYSVSREKKESFPLTVTSAQKNPTAFYLCASVQGNQPQHFGDGTRLSIL.

V and J are TRBV6-5 and TRBJ2-7; possibly TRBD1 for D (5 bases). Trimming removed 7 bases from V and 6 bases from J, with 19 bases in between. This CDR3 has 14 amino acids. The germline V gene encodes CDR1 MNHEY and CDR2 SVGAGI. The chain's CDR3 is CASKGLQGPSEQYF. The CDR3 DNA sequence: TGTGCCAGCAAGGGTCTGCAGGGCCCCTCCGAGCAGTACTTC.